These 9 T cell receptor beta chains share one sample of origin, sequenced in a study of regulatory T cells in long-lasting Graves disease. To make TCR beta libraries, researchers used iRepertoire HTBI primers and Arm-PCR of CDR3 regions. TCRdb re-called the multiplex PCR reads with MiXCR, one entry per CDR3 protein. Among about 620,000 distinct CDR3 sequences listed, approximately 15% were seen once. Time point described: newly diagnosed GD, antithyroid drugs for less than 3 months. Extracted RNA from PBMCs served as the source of the TCR library. This sample also appeared in a second study, on T cells in Graves' hyperthyroidism and ophthalmopathy.

Sequences were derived from peripheral blood mononuclear cells (PBMCs), sampled at new diagnosis, from a patient treated with antithyroid drugs. The origin of the receptors is a woman in her twenties or thirties with Graves disease.

This clonotype came up many times. V and J are TRBV2 and TRBJ1-6, with D possibly TRBD1 on 5 matching bases. CDR3 length equals 13 residues. The germline V and J ends were trimmed by 5 bases and 5 bases, with 7 bases remaining between them. CDR1 and CDR2 (germline): SNHLY, FYNNEI. CDR3 nucleotides: TGTGCCAGCAGTTACAGGAATAATTCACCCCTCCACTTT. It codes for CASSYRNNSPLHF.

In this sample, this clonotype turned up a few times. This rearrangement joins TRBV30 to TRBJ1-2; D remains ambiguous. The CDR3 totals 12 residues. CDR1 is GTSNPN, CDR2 SVGIG, per germline (reference sequence). V was clipped by 2 bases and J by 4 bases, with 8 bases between them. CDR3: CAWSLQFYGYTF. DNA of the CDR3: TGTGCCTGGAGTCTACAGTTCTATGGCTACACCTTC.

Notes on this clonotype: A much larger clone lies one base from this, so it may be a read error. The rearrangement joins TRBV25-1 to TRBJ1-1, with TRBD1 identical over 8 bases. CDR3 length equals 15 residues. CDR1 and CDR2 from the germline V gene are MGHDK and SYGVNS. The J segment lost 6 bases and the V segment lost 2 bases, leaving 8 bases of the junction unmatched. Written as DNA, the CDR3 is TGTGCCAGCAGTGAAAGAAGGCGACAGGGGCCTGAAGCTTTCTTT. It encodes CASSERRRQGPEAFF.

V is TRBV20-1 and J is TRBJ1-4; maybe TRBD1 (5 bases). V was trimmed by 4 bases and J by 5 bases, leaving 14 bases between them. Germline CDR1 is DFQATT and CDR2 is SNEGSKA (reference sequence). The length of the CDR3 is 14 residues. The chain's CDR3 is CSAIKPGTNEKLFF. The CDR3 region has the DNA TGCAGTGCTATCAAGCCAGGGACGAATGAAAAACTGTTTTTT.

This clonotype appeared a few times. This chain connects TRBV30 to TRBJ2-1; TRBD2 aligns across 8 bases. CDR1 and CDR2 (germline): GTSNPN, SVGIG (reference sequence). Trimming took 0 bases from V and 5 from J; bases not matched to a gene: 3. This CDR3 has 14 amino acids. CDR3 DNA: TGTGCCTGGAGTGTACGACTAGCGAACAATGAGCAGTTCTTC. It yields the protein CAWSVRLANNEQFF.

This clonotype was picked up many times. V is TRBV20-1 and J is TRBJ2-1; 13 bases match TRBD2. Germline CDR1 reads DFQATT; CDR2 reads SNEGSKA (reference sequence). J gave up 0 bases and V 0 bases, and 8 bases lay outside the gene matches. The CDR3 runs 19 residues. The CDR3, as DNA: TGCAGTGCTAGAGATTTACTAGCGGGAGGGTCGACCTCCTACAATGAGCAGTTCTTC. It yields the protein CSARDLLAGGSTSYNEQFF.

This clonotype has at least ten counts. The rearrangement uses TRBV28 and TRBJ1-5; TRBD1 aligns across 8 bases. Per germline, CDR1 MDHEN and CDR2 SYDVKM. Trimming took 6 bases from V and 4 from J; bases not matched to a gene: 11. The length of the CDR3 is 16 residues. The CDR3 loop is CASSEDRAPVNQPQHF. The CDR3 bases are TGTGCCAGCAGCGAGGACAGGGCTCCTGTTAATCAGCCCCAGCATTTT.

The chain is built from TRBV5-6 and TRBJ2-7; no reliable D call. Trimming pared 1 base from V and 0 bases from J, leaving 14 bases between. The CDR3 consists of 16 residues. The germline gives CDR1 SGHDT, CDR2 YYEEEE. CDR3 region: CASSLNTRLSSYEQYF. The CDR3 region has the DNA TGTGCCAGCAGCTTGAATACCCGTCTAAGCTCCTACGAGCAGTACTTC.

This clonotype has just a few counts. The V and J genes are TRBV3-1 and TRBJ1-1; D remains unclear. Trimming cost V 2 bases and J 11 bases, with 15 bases left between them. The CDR3 totals 13 residues. From germline, CDR1 is LGHDT and CDR2 YNNKEL (reference sequence). The CDR3 sequence is CASSQTGKNGAFF. CDR3 coding DNA: TGTGCCAGCAGCCAAACGGGGAAAAATGGGGCTTTCTTT.